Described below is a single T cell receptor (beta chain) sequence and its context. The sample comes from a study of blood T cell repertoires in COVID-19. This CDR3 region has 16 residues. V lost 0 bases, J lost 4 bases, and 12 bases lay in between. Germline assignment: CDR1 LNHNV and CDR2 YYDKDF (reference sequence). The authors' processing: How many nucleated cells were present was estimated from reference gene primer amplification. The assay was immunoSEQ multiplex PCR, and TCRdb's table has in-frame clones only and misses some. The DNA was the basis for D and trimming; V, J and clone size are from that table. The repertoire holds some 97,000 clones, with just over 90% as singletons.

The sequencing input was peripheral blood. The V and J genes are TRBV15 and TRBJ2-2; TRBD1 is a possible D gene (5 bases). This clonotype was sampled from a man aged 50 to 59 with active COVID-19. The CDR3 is CATSRDSGKSTGELFF. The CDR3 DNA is TGTGCCACCAGCAGAGATTCAGGGAAAAGCACCGGGGAGCTGTTTTTT.